One T cell receptor (beta chain) is described in this entry. Its antigen is undetermined. Germline V gene data show CDR1 as SGHNT and CDR2 as YENEEA. The ends lost 4 bases at V and 2 bases at J; junction bases unmatched: 10. The CDR3 spans 19 residues. The PCR was carried out with 60 Vbeta primers and 13 Jbeta primers. Sequencing used immunoSEQ multiplex PCR; TCRdb keeps in-frame clones, though not all of them. This sample has tens of thousands of clones; around 81% occur once, and the top ten carry around 0.63%. These data are taken from a study of cytomegalovirus exposure and HLA in healthy donors. Whole-study results and caveats: HLA alleles showed associations with roughly 17,000 TCR beta sequences in a later analysis, at a 0.05 false discovery rate. DRB1 had the most TCR associations and HLA-C the fewest, a later analysis found, with rates varying by HLA locus. A prior analysis recorded that most TCR beta V segments were productive about 87% or about 30% of the time.

This TCR came from a man between 25 and 39 years old in good health and CMV-seronegative. Material: PBMCs. The chain joins TRBV11-3 to TRBJ2-6; 11 bases line up with TRBD2. As DNA, the CDR3 is TGTGCCAGCAGCTACCCTAGCGGGAGGCGGGTTCCTGGGGCCAACGTCCTGACTTTC. Protein: CASSYPSGRRVPGANVLTF.